This TCR beta chain was retrieved from a study of T cell repertoires in cytomegalovirus infection. TCRdb analysed the reads with MiXCR anew, one entry per CDR3 protein. The profile shows 600,000 to 700,000 distinct CDR3 sequences, 33% of them singletons. As concerns this clonotype: The antigen remains unidentified.

The junction had 11 bases not matched to a gene; V was cut back by 5 bases and J by 4 bases. This CDR3 is built from 18 residues. From germline, CDR1 is SGHNT and CDR2 YENEEA. The sequencing here drew on cultured PBMCs, taken from culture after CMV antigen stimulation. The V gene is TRBV11-3, the J gene TRBJ2-2; the match to TRBD2 covers 12 bases. This sequence originates from a human donor in good health (CMV status not recorded). Some clones in this sample may be carry-over from other donors' samples. This chain's CDR3 is CASSPRGGGLAGTGELFF. In nucleotides, the CDR3 is TGTGCCAGCAGCCCTAGGGGGGGGGGACTAGCGGGCACCGGGGAGCTGTTTTTT.